The rows below give T cell receptor beta chains drawn from one sample of a study of identifying expanded T cells in peripheral blood. The method was immunoSEQ multiplex PCR; TCRdb's version includes in-frame clones alone and lacks a portion of them. In the table there are about 91,000 clones, about nine tenths of which are singletons. Sample: blood. The receptor source for this set is a person aged 18 to 75 in good health. The CDR3 runs from the conserved cysteine through the conserved F or W. D genes are given only for firm matches. Clone size, where shown, is once, few, many, or a class for clones that have expanded.

abundance	j_gene	v_gene	d_gene	CDR3aa	CDR3nt
-	TRBJ2-3	TRBV4-1	-	CASSLDTDTQYF	TGCGCCAGCAGCCTCGACACAGATACGCAGTATTTT
-	TRBJ1-4	TRBV29-1	TRBD1	CSVEVEQGWEKLFF	TGCAGCGTTGAAGTCGAACAGGGGTGGGAAAAACTGTTTTTT
-	TRBJ2-5	TRBV28	-	CASSLFRSAETQYF	TGTGCCAGCAGTTTATTCAGGTCGGCTGAGACCCAGTACTTC
-	TRBJ2-7	TRBV29-1	-	CSVDSGASSYEQYF	TGCAGCGTTGACTCCGGGGCTAGCTCCTACGAGCAGTACTTC
-	TRBJ2-7	TRBV6-5	-	CASSYSGHEQYF	TGTGCCAGCAGTTATTCGGGCCACGAGCAGTACTTC
-	TRBJ2-2	TRBV27	-	CASRGTAGELFF	TGTGCCTCCCGGGGAACAGCCGGGGAGCTGTTTTTT
-	TRBJ2-5	TRBV7-9	-	CASSLEGGGKETQYF	TGTGCCAGCAGCTTAGAGGGAGGGGGAAAAGAGACCCAGTACTTC
-	TRBJ2-7	TRBV5-4	TRBD1	CASSFRDRAAEQYF	TGTGCCAGCAGCTTCCGGGACAGGGCGGCCGAGCAGTACTTC
-	TRBJ2-1	TRBV19	TRBD2	CASSIQAGGIYNEQFF	TGTGCCAGTAGTATACAAGCGGGAGGGATCTACAATGAGCAGTTCTTC
-	TRBJ2-3	TRBV5-4	-	CASSLAFGTDTQYF	TGTGCCAGCAGCTTGGCCTTCGGGACAGATACGCAGTATTTT
-	TRBJ2-1	TRBV5-1	-	CASSLENNEQFF	TGCGCCAGCAGCTTGGAAAACAATGAGCAGTTCTTC
few	TRBJ1-5	TRBV7-2	-	CASSRGGNQPQHF	TGTGCCAGCAGCCGCGGTGGGAATCAGCCCCAGCATTTT
-	TRBJ2-2	TRBV27	-	CASSVGGGELFF	TGTGCCAGCAGCGTTGGAGGCGGGGAGCTGTTTTTT
-	TRBJ2-2	TRBV6-1	TRBD1	CASSEGTGDTGELFF	TGTGCCAGCAGTGAAGGGACAGGGGACACCGGGGAGCTGTTTTTT
-	TRBJ2-1	TRBV19	TRBD2	CASSSRTSLRMNEQFF	TGTGCCAGTAGTTCGCGGACTAGTTTAAGAATGAATGAGCAGTTCTTC
-	TRBJ1-5	TRBV6-6	TRBD1	CASSPTGGNQPQHF	TGTGCCAGCAGCCCGACAGGGGGGAATCAGCCCCAGCATTTT
-	TRBJ2-1	TRBV5-1	-	CASSLRTVLNEQFF	TGCGCCAGCAGCTTGCGGACAGTACTCAATGAGCAGTTCTTC
-	TRBJ1-5	TRBV2	-	CASGRPDSNQPQHF	TGTGCCAGCGGTCGGCCGGACAGCAATCAGCCCCAGCATTTT
-	TRBJ2-7	TRBV4-2	TRBD2	CASSQDEASGGYEQYF	TGTGCCAGCAGCCAAGATGAGGCTAGCGGGGGCTACGAGCAGTACTTC
once	TRBJ2-7	TRBV4-2	TRBD1	CASSQVIGQGHEQYF	TGTGCCAGCAGCCAAGTAATTGGACAGGGGCACGAGCAGTACTTC
-	TRBJ2-5	TRBV5-6	TRBD2	CASSPGTRLETQYF	TGTGCCAGCAGCCCTGGGACTAGGTTGGAGACCCAGTACTTC
-	TRBJ2-5	TRBV7-6	-	CASSLVPATSQETQYF	TGTGCCAGCAGCTTAGTCCCAGCGACTTCCCAAGAGACCCAGTACTTC
-	TRBJ2-1	TRBV27	TRBD1	CASSTTGLNEQFF	TGTGCCAGCAGTACGACAGGGCTGAATGAGCAGTTCTTC
-	TRBJ1-1	TRBV2	TRBD1	CASNHYRTGNTEAFF	TGTGCCAGCAACCATTATAGGACAGGGAACACTGAAGCTTTCTTT
-	TRBJ2-3	TRBV28	-	CASSFQNSQYF	TGTGCCAGCAGCTTCCAGAATTCGCAGTATTTT
-	TRBJ2-3	TRBV5-1	-	CASSYKTGAIKFTDTQYF	TGCGCCAGCAGCTACAAGACAGGCGCTATTAAATTCACAGATACGCAGTATTTT
-	TRBJ1-3	TRBV10-2	TRBD1	CASGHPGTASHLGGNTIYF	TGCGCCAGCGGGCACCCAGGGACAGCAAGTCACTTAGGTGGAAACACCATATATTTT
-	TRBJ2-5	TRBV2	TRBD2	CASSGPGTSFVRGQETQYF	TGTGCCAGCAGTGGGCCCGGGACTAGCTTTGTGCGTGGCCAAGAGACCCAGTACTTC
once	TRBJ2-2	TRBV5-4	-	CASSPLVSGELFF	TGTGCCAGCAGCCCCCTAGTCTCCGGGGAGCTGTTTTTT
once	TRBJ2-7	TRBV7-2	-	CASSWKTGSYEQYF	TGTGCCAGCAGCTGGAAGACGGGATCCTACGAGCAGTACTTC
-	TRBJ1-4	TRBV4-2	-	CASSPAGEGEKLFF	TGTGCCAGCAGCCCCGCAGGGGAGGGTGAAAAACTGTTTTTT
-	TRBJ2-5	TRBV9	-	CASSPRDQLGETQYF	TGTGCCAGCAGCCCTAGGGATCAGTTAGGAGAGACCCAGTACTTC
once	TRBJ2-7	TRBV6-6	-	CASSYSRSQQTYEQYF	TGTGCCAGCAGTTACTCGAGGTCTCAGCAAACGTACGAGCAGTACTTC
-	TRBJ2-5	TRBV27	-	CASSWRRRGETQYF	TGTGCCAGCAGCTGGCGCCGAAGGGGAGAGACCCAGTACTTC
-	TRBJ2-7	TRBV6-5	-	CASSFSGGTYEQYF	TGTGCCAGCAGTTTTTCGGGTGGAACCTACGAGCAGTACTTC
-	TRBJ2-3	TRBV6-5	TRBD1	CASSTTGAHTDTQYF	TGTGCCAGCAGTACAACAGGGGCCCACACAGATACGCAGTATTTT
-	TRBJ2-5	TRBV12-5	-	CASGPGTREQYF	TGTGCTAGTGGTCCGGGGACGAGAGAGCAGTACTTC
-	TRBJ1-2	TRBV19	TRBD1	CASMRTGRSYGYTF	TGTGCCAGTATGCGGACAGGGCGGAGTTATGGCTACACCTTC
-	TRBJ2-5	TRBV7-8	-	CASSQMEETQYF	TGTGCCAGCAGCCAGATGGAAGAGACCCAGTACTTC
once	TRBJ1-4	TRBV19	TRBD1	CASSPLGQGSEKLFF	TGTGCCAGTAGTCCTCTCGGACAGGGGAGTGAAAAACTGTTTTTT
-	TRBJ2-7	TRBV28	TRBD2	CASSFASGSYEQYF	TGTGCCAGCAGTTTCGCTAGCGGGAGCTACGAGCAGTACTTC
-	TRBJ1-1	TRBV10-3	TRBD1	CAISGDRGYNTEAFF	TGTGCCATCAGTGGTGACAGGGGTTATAACACTGAAGCTTTCTTT
once	TRBJ2-1	TRBV6-4	TRBD2	CASSGLAGGEQFF	TGTGCCAGCAGTGGACTAGCGGGAGGTGAGCAGTTCTTC
many	TRBJ1-2	TRBV6-1	-	CASSVLYGYTF	TGTGCCAGCAGTGTTTTGTATGGCTACACCTTC
-	TRBJ2-5	TRBV7-3	-	CASGLGGTETQYF	TGTGCCAGCGGGCTCGGGGGCACAGAGACCCAGTACTTC
-	TRBJ2-6	TRBV7-2	-	CASRGWQGYSGANVLTF	TGTGCCAGCAGAGGGTGGCAGGGGTACTCTGGGGCCAACGTCCTGACTTTC
-	TRBJ2-3	TRBV6-5	-	CASFRTGTDTQYF	TGTGCCAGCTTTAGGACAGGCACAGATACGCAGTATTTT
-	TRBJ1-2	TRBV4-2	TRBD1	CASSLDRNYGYTF	TGTGCCAGCAGCCTGGACAGGAACTATGGCTACACCTTC
-	TRBJ2-1	TRBV9	TRBD2	CASSGGGEGEQFF	TGTGCCAGCAGCGGGGGCGGGGAGGGTGAGCAGTTCTTC
-	TRBJ2-5	TRBV13	-	CASSLEGKAQYF	TGTGCCAGCAGCTTAGAGGGAAAAGCCCAGTACTTC
-	TRBJ1-3	TRBV6-1	-	CASSEKEIGNTIYF	TGTGCCAGCAGTGAAAAAGAGATCGGAAACACCATATATTTT
-	TRBJ1-1	TRBV18	-	CASSLTPGITNTEAFF	TGTGCCAGCTCACTAACCCCGGGGATCACGAACACTGAAGCTTTCTTT
-	TRBJ2-7	TRBV25-1	-	CASSELGLLYF	TGTGCCAGCAGTGAACTCGGGCTGTTGTACTTC
-	TRBJ2-5	TRBV6-1	TRBD1	CASSPPTGDVQTQYF	TGTGCCAGCAGTCCCCCGACAGGGGATGTGCAGACCCAGTACTTC